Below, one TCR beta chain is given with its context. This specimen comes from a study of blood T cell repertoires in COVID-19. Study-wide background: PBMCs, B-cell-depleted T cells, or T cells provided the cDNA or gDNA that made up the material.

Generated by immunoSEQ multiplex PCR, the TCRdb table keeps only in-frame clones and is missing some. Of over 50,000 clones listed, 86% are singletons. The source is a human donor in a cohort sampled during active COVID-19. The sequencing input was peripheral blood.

The CDR3 is CASSPRTGGAYNQPQHF. DNA of the CDR3: TGTGCCAGCAGCCCCCGGACAGGGGGCGCATACAATCAGCCCCAGCATTTT. The chain uses TRBV7-8 and TRBJ1-5, with 11 bases that match TRBD1. V shed 5 bases and J 3 bases; nucleotides not matched to a gene: 9. Per germline, CDR1 SGHVS and CDR2 FQNEAQ. This CDR3 spans 17 amino acids.